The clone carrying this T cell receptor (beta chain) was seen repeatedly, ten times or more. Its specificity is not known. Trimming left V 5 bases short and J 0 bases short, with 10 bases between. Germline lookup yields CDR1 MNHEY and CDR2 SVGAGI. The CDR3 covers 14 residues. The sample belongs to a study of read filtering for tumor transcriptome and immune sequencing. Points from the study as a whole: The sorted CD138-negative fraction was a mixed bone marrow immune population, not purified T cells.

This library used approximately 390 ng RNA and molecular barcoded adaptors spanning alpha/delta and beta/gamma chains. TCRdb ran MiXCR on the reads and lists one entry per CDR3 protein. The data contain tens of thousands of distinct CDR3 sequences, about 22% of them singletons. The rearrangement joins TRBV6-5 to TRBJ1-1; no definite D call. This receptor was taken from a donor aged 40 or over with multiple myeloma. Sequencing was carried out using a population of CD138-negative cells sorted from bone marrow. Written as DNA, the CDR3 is TGTGCCAGCAGTCCCAGACCCATGAACACTGAAGCTTTCTTT. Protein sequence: CASSPRPMNTEAFF.